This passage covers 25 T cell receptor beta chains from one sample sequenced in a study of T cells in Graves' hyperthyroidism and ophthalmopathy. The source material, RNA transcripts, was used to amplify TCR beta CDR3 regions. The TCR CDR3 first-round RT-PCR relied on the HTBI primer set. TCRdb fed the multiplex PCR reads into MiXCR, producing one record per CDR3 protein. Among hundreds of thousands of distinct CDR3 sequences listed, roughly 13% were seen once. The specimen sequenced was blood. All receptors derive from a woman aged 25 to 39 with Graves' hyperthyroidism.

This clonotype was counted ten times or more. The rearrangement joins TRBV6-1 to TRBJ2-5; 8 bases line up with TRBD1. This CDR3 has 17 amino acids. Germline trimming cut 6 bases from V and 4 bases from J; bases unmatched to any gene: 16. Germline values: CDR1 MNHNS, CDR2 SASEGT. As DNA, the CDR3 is TGTGCCAGCAGAGGTTCATACTCCTCAGGGGGCGCAGAGACCCAGTACTTC. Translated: CASRGSYSSGGAETQYF.

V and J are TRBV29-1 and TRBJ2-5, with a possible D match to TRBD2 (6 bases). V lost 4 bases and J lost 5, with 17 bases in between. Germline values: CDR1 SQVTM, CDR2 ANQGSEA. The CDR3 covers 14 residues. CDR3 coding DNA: TGCAGCGTTGTTCCCCTCGGGGGATGGGAGACCCAGTACTTC. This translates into CSVVPLGGWETQYF.

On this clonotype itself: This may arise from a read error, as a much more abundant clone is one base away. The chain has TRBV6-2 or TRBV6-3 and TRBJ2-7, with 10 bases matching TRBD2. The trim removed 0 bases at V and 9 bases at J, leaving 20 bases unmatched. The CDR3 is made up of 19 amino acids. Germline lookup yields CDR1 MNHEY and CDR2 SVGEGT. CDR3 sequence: CASSYSPGFTSGIGPGQYF. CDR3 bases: TGTGCCAGCAGTTACTCCCCCGGCTTTACTAGCGGGATTGGGCCGGGGCAGTACTTC.

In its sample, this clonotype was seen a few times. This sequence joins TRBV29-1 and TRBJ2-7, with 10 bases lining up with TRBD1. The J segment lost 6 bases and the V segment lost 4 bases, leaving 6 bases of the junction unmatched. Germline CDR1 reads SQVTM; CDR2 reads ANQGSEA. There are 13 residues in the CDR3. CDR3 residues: CSVGGTGVGEQYF. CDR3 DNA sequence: TGCAGCGTTGGCGGGACAGGGGTTGGCGAGCAGTACTTC.

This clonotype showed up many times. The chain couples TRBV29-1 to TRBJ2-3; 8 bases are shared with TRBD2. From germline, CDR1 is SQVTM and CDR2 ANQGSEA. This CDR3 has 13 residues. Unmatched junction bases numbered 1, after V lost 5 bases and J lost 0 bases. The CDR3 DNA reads TGCAGCGTTCGACTAGCGAGCACAGATACGCAGTATTTT. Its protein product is CSVRLASTDTQYF.

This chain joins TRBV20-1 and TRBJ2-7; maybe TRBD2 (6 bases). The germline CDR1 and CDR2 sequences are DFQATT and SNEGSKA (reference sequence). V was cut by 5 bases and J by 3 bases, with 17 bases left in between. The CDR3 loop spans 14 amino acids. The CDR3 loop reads CSAPEEGGVYEQYF. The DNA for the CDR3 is TGCAGTGCTCCAGAGGAGGGCGGGGTCTACGAGCAGTACTTC.

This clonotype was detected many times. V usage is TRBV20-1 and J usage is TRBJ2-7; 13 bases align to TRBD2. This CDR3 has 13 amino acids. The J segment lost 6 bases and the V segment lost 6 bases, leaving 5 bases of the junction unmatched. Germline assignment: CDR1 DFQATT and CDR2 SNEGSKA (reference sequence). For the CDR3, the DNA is TGCAGTGCGCGGACTAGCGGGAGCTCCGAGCAGTACTTC. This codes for CSARTSGSSEQYF.

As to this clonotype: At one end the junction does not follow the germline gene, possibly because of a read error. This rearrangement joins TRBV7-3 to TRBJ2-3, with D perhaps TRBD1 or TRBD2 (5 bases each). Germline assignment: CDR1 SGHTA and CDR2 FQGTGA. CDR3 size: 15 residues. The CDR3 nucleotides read TGTGCCGGCAGCCCAACCGGGACGTTCACAGATACGCAGTATTTT. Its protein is CAGSPTGTFTDTQYF.

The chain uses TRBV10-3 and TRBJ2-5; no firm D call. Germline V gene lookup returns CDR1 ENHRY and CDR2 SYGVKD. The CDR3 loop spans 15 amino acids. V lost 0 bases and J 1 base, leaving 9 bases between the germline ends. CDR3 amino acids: CAISESTSLQETQYF. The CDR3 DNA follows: TGTGCCATCAGTGAGTCGACTTCGCTCCAAGAGACCCAGTACTTC.

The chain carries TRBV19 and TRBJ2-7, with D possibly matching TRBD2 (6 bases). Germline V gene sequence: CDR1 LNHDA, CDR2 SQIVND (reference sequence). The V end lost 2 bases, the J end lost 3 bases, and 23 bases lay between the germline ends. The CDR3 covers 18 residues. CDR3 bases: TGTGCCAGTAGTATAAGTGGAGGGTCGTCAGCCTATTTCTACGAGCAGTACTTC. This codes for CASSISGGSSAYFYEQYF.

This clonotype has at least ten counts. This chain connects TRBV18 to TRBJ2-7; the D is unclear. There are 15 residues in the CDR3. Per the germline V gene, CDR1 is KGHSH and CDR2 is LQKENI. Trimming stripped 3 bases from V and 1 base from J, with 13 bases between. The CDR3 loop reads CASSPAQDSSYEQYF. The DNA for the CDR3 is TGTGCCAGCTCACCGGCCCAGGATTCTTCCTACGAGCAGTACTTC.

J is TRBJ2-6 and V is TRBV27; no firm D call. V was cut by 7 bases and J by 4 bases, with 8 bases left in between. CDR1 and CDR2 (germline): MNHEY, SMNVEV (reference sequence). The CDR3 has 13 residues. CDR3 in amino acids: CASTPSGANVLTF. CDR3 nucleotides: TGTGCCAGCACTCCGTCCGGGGCCAACGTCCTGACTTTC.

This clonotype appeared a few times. In nucleotides, the CDR3 is TGTGCCTGGAGTGCAACTAGCGGGAGGGAGACCCAGTACTTC. It specifies CAWSATSGRETQYF. The chain recombines TRBV30 with TRBJ2-5, with TRBD2 matching over 12 bases. The germline CDR1 and CDR2 sequences are GTSNPN and SVGIG (reference sequence). The CDR3 sequence is 14 residues long. J gave up 5 bases and V 1 base, and 2 bases lay outside the gene matches.

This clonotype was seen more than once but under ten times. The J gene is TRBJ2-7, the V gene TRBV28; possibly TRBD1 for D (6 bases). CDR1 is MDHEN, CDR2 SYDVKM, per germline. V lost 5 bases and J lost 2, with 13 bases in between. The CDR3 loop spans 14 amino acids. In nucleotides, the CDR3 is TGTGCCAGCAGTGCAACGGGACATACCTACGAGCAGTACTTC. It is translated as CASSATGHTYEQYF. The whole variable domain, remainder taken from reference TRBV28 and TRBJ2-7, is DVKVTQSSRYLVKRTGEKVFLECVQDMDHENMFWYRQDPGLGLRLIYFSYDVKMKEKGDIPEGYSVSREKKERFSLILESASTNQTSMYLCASSATGHTYEQYFGPGTRLTVT.

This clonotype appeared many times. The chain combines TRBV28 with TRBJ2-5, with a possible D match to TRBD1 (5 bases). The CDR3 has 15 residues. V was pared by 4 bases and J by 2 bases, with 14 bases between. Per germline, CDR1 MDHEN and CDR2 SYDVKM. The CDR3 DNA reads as TGTGCCAGCAGTTACGACAGACACGTACAAGAGACCCAGTACTTC. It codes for CASSYDRHVQETQYF.

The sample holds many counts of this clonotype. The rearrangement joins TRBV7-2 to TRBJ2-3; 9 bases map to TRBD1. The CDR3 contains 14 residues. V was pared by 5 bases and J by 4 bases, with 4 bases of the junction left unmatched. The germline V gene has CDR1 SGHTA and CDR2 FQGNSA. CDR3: CASSPTGGADTQYF. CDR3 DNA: TGTGCCAGCAGCCCAACAGGGGGCGCAGATACGCAGTATTTT.

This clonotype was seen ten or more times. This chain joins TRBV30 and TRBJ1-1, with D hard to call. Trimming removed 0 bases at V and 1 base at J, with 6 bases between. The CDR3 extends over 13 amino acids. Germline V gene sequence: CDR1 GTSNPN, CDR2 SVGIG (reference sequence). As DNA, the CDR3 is TGTGCCTGGAGTGTACAAAGGAACACTGAAGCTTTCTTT. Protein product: CAWSVQRNTEAFF. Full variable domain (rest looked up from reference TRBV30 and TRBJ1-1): SQTIHQWPATLVQPVGSPLSLECTVEGTSNPNLYWYRQAAGRGLQLLFYSVGIGQISSEVPQNLSASRPQDRQFILSSKKLLLSDSGFYLCAWSVQRNTEAFFGQGTRLTVV.

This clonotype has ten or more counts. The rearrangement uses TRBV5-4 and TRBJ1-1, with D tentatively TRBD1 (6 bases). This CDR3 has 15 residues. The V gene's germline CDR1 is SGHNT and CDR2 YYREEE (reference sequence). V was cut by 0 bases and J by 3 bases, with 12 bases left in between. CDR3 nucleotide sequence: TGTGCCAGCAGCTTGGCGGGGGGCCTATACACTGAAGCTTTCTTT. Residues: CASSLAGGLYTEAFF.

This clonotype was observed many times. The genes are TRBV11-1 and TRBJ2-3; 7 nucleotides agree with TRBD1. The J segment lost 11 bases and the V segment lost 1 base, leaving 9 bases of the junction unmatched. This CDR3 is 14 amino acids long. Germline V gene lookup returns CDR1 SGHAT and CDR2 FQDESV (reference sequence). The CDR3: CASSLEQRQGRQYF. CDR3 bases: TGTGCCAGCAGCTTAGAGCAGAGACAGGGTCGGCAGTATTTT.

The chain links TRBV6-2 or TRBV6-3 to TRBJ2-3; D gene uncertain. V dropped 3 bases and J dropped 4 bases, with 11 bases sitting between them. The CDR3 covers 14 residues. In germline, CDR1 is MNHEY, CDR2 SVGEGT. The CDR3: CASSYGLEADTQYF. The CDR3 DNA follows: TGTGCCAGCAGTTATGGGCTAGAAGCAGATACGCAGTATTTT.

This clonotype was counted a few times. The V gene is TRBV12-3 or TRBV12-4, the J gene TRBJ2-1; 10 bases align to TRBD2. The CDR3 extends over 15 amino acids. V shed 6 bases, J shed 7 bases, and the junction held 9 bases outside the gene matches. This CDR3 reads CASRKAGTSANEQFF. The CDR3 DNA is TGTGCCAGCAGGAAGGCCGGGACTAGCGCGAATGAGCAGTTCTTC.

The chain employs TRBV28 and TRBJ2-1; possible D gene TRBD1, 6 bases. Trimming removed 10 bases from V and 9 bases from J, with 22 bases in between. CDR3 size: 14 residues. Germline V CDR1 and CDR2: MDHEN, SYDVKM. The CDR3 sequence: CATTPGVYSSEQFF. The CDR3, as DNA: TGTGCCACCACCCCAGGGGTGTATAGCAGTGAGCAGTTCTTC.

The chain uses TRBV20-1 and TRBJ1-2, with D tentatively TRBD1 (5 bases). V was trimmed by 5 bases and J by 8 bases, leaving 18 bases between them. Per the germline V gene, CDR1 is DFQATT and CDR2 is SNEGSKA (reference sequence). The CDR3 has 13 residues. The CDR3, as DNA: TGCAGTGCTGGACCTCAGGGTCTTTTGGGCTACACCTTC. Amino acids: CSAGPQGLLGYTF.

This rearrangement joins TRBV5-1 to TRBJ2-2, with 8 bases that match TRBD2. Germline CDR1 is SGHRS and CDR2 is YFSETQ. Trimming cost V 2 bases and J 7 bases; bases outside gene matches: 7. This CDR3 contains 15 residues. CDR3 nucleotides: TGCGCCAGCAGCTTAGCGGGAGCTATAGGCGGGGAGCTGTTTTTT. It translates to CASSLAGAIGGELFF.

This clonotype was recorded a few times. The CDR3 DNA reads TGTGCCAGCAATGGTGCATTACACAATGAGCAGTTCTTC. It specifies CASNGALHNEQFF. This chain joins TRBV27 and TRBJ2-1, with D unresolved. This CDR3 has 13 residues. Trimming took off 7 bases at V and 5 bases at J, with 12 bases between the two ends. Germline V gene sequence: CDR1 MNHEY, CDR2 SMNVEV (reference sequence).